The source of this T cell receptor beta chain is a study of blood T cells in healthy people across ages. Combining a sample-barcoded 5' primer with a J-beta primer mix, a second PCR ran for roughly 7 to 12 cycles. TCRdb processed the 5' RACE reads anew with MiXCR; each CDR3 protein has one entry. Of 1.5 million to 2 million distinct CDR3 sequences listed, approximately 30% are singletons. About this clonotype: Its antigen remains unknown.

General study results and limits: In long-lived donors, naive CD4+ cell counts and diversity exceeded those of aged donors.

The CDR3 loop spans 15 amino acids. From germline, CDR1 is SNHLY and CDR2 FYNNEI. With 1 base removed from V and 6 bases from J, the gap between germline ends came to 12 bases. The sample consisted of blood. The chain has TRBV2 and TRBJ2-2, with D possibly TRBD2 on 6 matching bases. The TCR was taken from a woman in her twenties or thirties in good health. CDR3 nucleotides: TGTGCCAGCAGTGAAGGGGGGGTTACGGCCGGGGAGCTGTTTTTT. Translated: CASSEGGVTAGELFF. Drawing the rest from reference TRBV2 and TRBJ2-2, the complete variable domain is EPEVTQTPSHQVTQMGQEVILRCVPISNHLYFYWYRQILGQKVEFLVSFYNNEISEKSEIFDDQFSVERPDGSNFTLKIRSTKLEDSAMYFCASSEGGVTAGELFFGEGSRLTVL.